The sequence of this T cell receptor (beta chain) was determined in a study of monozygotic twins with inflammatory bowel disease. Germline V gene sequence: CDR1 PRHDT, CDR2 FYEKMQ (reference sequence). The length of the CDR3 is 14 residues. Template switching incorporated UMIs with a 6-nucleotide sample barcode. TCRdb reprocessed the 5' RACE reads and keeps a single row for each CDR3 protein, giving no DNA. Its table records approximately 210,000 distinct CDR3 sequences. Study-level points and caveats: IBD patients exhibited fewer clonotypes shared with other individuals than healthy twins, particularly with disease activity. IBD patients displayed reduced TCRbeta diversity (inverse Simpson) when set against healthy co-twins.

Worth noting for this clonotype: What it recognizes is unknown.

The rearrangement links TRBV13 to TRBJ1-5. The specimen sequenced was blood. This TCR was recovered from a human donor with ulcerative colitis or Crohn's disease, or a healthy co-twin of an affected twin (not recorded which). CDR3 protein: CASSLGYGVQPQHF.